The text below deals with one T cell receptor beta chain. The junction had 2 bases not matched to a gene; V was cut back by 3 bases and J by 10 bases. The germline V gene encodes CDR1 DFQATT and CDR2 SNEGSKA (reference sequence). This CDR3 comprises 11 residues. The entry originates in a study of control samples from healthy donors and cancer patients. Assay used: immunoSEQ multiplex PCR; TCRdb lists only in-frame clones, some missing. The sample lists roughly 150,000 clones, 90% to 95% seen once, with roughly 0.7% in the top ten. Sequenced input: blood. This sequence joins TRBV20-1 and TRBJ2-1; 8 positions match TRBD1. The receptor was derived from a woman in her twenties or thirties in good health. CDR3 DNA sequence: TGCAGTGCTAGGGGGGACAGGGAGCAGTTCTTC. The encoded protein is CSARGDREQFF.